These 10 T cell receptor beta chains were all obtained from the same sample, sequenced in a study of OX40 agonist ivuxolimab in advanced cancers. Library generation was performed with the immunoSEQ multiplex PCR assay. TCRdb mirrors the immuneACCESS table, restricted to in-frame sequences. Some clones are absent from its copies; in checked studies, under half trace to an unresolved V gene, and the reason for the others is unknown. The sample table records about 91,000 clones; around nine tenths of these occur just once. In total, the top ten clones hold approximately 0.5% of the sample. The sample consisted of CD4+ or CD8+ T cells sorted from blood, taken in a trial of the OX40 agonist ivuxolimab. These receptors all stem from an adult with an advanced solid tumor such as melanoma, head and neck, liver or kidney cancer.

This chain links TRBV9 with TRBJ2-2; 9 nucleotides line up with TRBD2. Per the germline V gene, CDR1 is SGDLS and CDR2 is YYNGEE. The CDR3 has 16 residues. With 4 bases clipped from V and 4 bases from J, the junction kept 8 bases outside the gene matches. The CDR3 here is CASSSSGGQGTGELFF. The CDR3 DNA follows: TGTGCCAGCAGCAGCAGCGGGGGGCAGGGCACCGGGGAGCTGTTTTTT.

The V gene is TRBV11-2, the J gene TRBJ2-7; D tentatively fits TRBD1 or TRBD2 (5 bases each). V was clipped by 0 bases and J by 1 base, with 16 bases between them. The CDR3 is 17 amino acids. CDR1 is SGHAT, CDR2 FQNNGV, per germline. The chain's CDR3 is CASSLDTRAEGSYEQYF. The CDR3 DNA follows: TGTGCCAGCAGCTTAGATACCCGGGCAGAGGGGTCCTACGAGCAGTACTTC.

The chain recombines TRBV10-3 with TRBJ2-5; D remains unclear. V was trimmed by 4 bases and J by 5 bases, leaving 8 bases between them. From germline, CDR1 is ENHRY and CDR2 SYGVKD. The CDR3 has 12 amino acids. The CDR3 DNA follows: TGTGCCATCAGTGCAGAGGAGGAGACCCAGTACTTC. This translates into CAISAEEETQYF.

This sequence joins TRBV19 and TRBJ2-1; either TRBD1 or TRBD2 may supply D (5 bases each). Germline V gene data show CDR1 as LNHDA and CDR2 as SQIVND (reference sequence). CDR3 length equals 14 residues. Trimming cost V 4 bases and J 14 bases, with 21 bases left between them. DNA for the CDR3: TGTGCCAGTAGTAGGTTGGGACGGACAAATGAAGAGTTCTTC. Translation: CASSRLGRTNEEFF.

The V gene is TRBV2, the J gene TRBJ2-7, with D unclear. From germline, CDR1 is SNHLY and CDR2 FYNNEI. Trimming removed 4 bases at V and 1 base at J, with 5 bases between. The length of the CDR3 is 12 residues. The CDR3 loop reads CASSAQSYEQYF. The CDR3 region has the DNA TGTGCCAGCAGTGCCCAGTCCTACGAGCAGTACTTC. Drawing the rest from reference TRBV2 and TRBJ2-7, the complete variable domain is EPEVTQTPSHQVTQMGQEVILRCVPISNHLYFYWYRQILGQKVEFLVSFYNNEISEKSEIFDDQFSVERPDGSNFTLKIRSTKLEDSAMYFCASSAQSYEQYFGPGTRLTVT.

The V call is TRBV15, the J call TRBJ2-1; tentatively, D is TRBD1 or TRBD2 (6 bases each). The germline V gene encodes CDR1 LNHNV and CDR2 YYDKDF (reference sequence). V was pared by 1 base and J by 7 bases, with 17 bases between. This CDR3 contains 16 residues. In DNA, the CDR3 is TGTGCCACCAGCAGAGGGAGTTGGGGGGCGGGGAATGAGCAGTTCTTC. Amino acid sequence: CATSRGSWGAGNEQFF. The whole variable domain, filled in from reference TRBV15 and TRBJ2-1, reads DAMVIQNPRYQVTQFGKPVTLSCSQTLNHNVMYWYQQKSSQAPKLLFHYYDKDFNNEADTPDNFQSRRPNTSFCFLDIRSPGLGDTAMYLCATSRGSWGAGNEQFFGPGTRLTVL.

This rearrangement joins TRBV6-7 to TRBJ2-1; perhaps TRBD1 as D (5 bases). TRBV6-7 counts as an open reading frame of uncertain function. The V end lost 4 bases, the J end lost 7 bases, and 14 bases lay between the germline ends. The CDR3 length is 14 residues. DNA for the CDR3: TGTGCCAGCAGTTCCCGCAGGGCCCTAAATGAGCAGTTCTTC. Its protein is CASSSRRALNEQFF.

J is TRBJ1-4 and V is TRBV6-1; D is unclear. Germline V gives CDR1 MNHNS, CDR2 SASEGT. The CDR3 length is 14 residues. V shed 6 bases and J shed 7 bases, with 15 bases lying between them. The CDR3 DNA sequence: TGTGCCAGCAGGGAGGTGGCTAGAAGTGAAAAACTGTTTTTT. This encodes CASREVARSEKLFF.

The chain recombines TRBV9 with TRBJ1-2, with 8 nucleotides matching TRBD1. The length of the CDR3 is 17 residues. Germline V gene lookup returns CDR1 SGDLS and CDR2 YYNGEE. Trimming removed 4 bases from V and 4 bases from J; junction bases left unmatched: 15. The CDR3 bases are TGTGCCAGCAGCCCACACCGACAGACAGGGGCGGGCTATGGCTACACCTTC. The encoded protein is CASSPHRQTGAGYGYTF.

The DNA for the CDR3 is TGTGCCAGCAGCTTAGAAGGACAGGAAGAGGAGCAGTACTTC. This translates into CASSLEGQEEEQYF. The V gene is TRBV11-2, the J gene TRBJ2-7; 7 positions match TRBD1. The CDR3 runs to 14 residues. Trimming took 0 bases from V and 7 from J; bases not matched to a gene: 6. Germline CDR1 is SGHAT and CDR2 is FQNNGV.